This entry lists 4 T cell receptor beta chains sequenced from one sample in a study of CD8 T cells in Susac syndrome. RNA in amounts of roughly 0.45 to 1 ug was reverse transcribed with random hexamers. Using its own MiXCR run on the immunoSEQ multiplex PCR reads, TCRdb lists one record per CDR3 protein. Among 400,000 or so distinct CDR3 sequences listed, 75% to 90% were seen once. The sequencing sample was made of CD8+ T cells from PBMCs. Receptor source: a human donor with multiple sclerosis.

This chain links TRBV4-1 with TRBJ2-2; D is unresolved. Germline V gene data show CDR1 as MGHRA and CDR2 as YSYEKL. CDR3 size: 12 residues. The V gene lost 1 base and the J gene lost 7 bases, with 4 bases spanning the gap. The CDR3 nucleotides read TGCGCCAGCAGCCAAGTAGGCGGGGAGCTGTTTTTT. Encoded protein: CASSQVGGELFF.

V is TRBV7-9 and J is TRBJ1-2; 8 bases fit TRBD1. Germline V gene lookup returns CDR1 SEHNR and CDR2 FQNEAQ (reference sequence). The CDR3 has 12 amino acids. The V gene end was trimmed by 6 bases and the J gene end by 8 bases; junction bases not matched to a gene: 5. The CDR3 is CASSHGQGGYTF. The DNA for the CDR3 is TGTGCCAGCAGTCACGGACAGGGAGGCTACACCTTC.

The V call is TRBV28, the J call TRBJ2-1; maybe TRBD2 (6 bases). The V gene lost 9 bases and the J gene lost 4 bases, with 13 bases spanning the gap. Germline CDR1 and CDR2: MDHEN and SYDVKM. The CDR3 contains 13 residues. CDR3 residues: CASREARYNEQFF. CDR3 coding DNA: TGTGCCAGTAGGGAGGCCCGGTACAATGAGCAGTTCTTC.

The CDR3 loop is CASSLGSPLAGVSYNEQFF. The DNA for the CDR3 is TGTGCCAGCAGCTTAGGGTCCCCCCTCGCGGGGGTGTCCTACAATGAGCAGTTCTTC. V usage is TRBV7-8 and J usage is TRBJ2-1, with 7 bases identical to TRBD2. The germline V gene encodes CDR1 SGHVS and CDR2 FQNEAQ. The ends lost 1 base at V and 1 base at J; junction bases unmatched: 13. The CDR3 extends over 19 amino acids.